Listed here is a single T cell receptor beta chain. Its matching antigen is unknown. This CDR3 contains 16 residues. CDR1 and CDR2 (germline): ENHRY, SYGVKD. Trimming took off 10 bases at V and 6 bases at J, with 28 bases between the two ends. This sample is drawn from a study of blood T cells in healthy people across ages. Study-wide points: Roughly linear age-related decline in beta diversity appeared, significant by age around 40. The study found TCR beta diversity correlated strongly with naive T cell percentage.

Each sample yielded at least 5 micrograms of PBMC total RNA. Next came a second PCR, run for roughly 6 to 11 cycles, which used a sample-barcoded 5' primer along with a J-beta primer mix. Each CDR3 protein is one row after TCRdb ran MiXCR on the 5' RACE reads. The top ten clones hold roughly 26% of a sample with about 760,000 distinct CDR3 sequences, 45% to 70% of them seen once. The sequence was obtained from a man in his forties in good health. Material: blood. This chain links TRBV10-3 with TRBJ2-7, with D perhaps TRBD1 (7 bases). CDR3 DNA sequence: TGTGCCACAGGGGGGATCACCGGGACCAAAACCGGCGAGCAGTACTTC. Protein product: CATGGITGTKTGEQYF.